This T cell receptor beta chain was sequenced during a study of blood T cell repertoires in COVID-19. Across the whole study: Acute and convalescent COVID-19 specimens originated in the United States, Italy and Spain. Nucleic acid was either cDNA or gDNA, and it came from T cells, B-cell-depleted T cells, or PBMCs.

The sample holds one count of this clone. Authors' data handling: The authors estimated nucleated cell counts from reference gene primer amplification. Measured with immunoSEQ multiplex PCR; TCRdb has only the in-frame clones, and not every one. Clone size and V and J calls were adopted from that table, with D and trimming inferred from the DNA. Seen here are over 250,000 clones, 70% to 75% observed once, and the top ten hold around 3.2%. The germline CDR1 and CDR2 sequences are SGDLS and YYNGEE. The length of the CDR3 is 17 residues. After removal of 2 bases from V and 1 base from J, the junction contained 10 bases not matched to a gene.

The receptor comes from a woman of 80 years or more with acute or convalescent COVID-19. The chain joins TRBV9 to TRBJ2-3; 7 bases are a match to TRBD1. Material for sequencing was peripheral blood. This CDR3 is CASSVYPTGVGTDTQYF. The CDR3 DNA sequence: TGTGCCAGCAGCGTTTACCCCACAGGGGTCGGCACAGATACGCAGTATTTT.